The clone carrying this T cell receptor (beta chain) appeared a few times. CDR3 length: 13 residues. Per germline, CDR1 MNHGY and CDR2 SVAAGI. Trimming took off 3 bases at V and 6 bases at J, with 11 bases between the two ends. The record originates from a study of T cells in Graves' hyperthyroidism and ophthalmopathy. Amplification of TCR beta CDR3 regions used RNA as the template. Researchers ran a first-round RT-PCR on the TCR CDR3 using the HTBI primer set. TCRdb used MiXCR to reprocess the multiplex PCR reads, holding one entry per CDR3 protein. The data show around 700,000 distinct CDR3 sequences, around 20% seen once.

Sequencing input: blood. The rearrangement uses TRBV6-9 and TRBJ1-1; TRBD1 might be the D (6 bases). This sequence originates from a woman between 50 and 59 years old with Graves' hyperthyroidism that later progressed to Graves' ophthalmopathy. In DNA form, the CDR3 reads TGTGCCAGCAGTTACCCAGGGGTGGCTGAAGCTTTCTTT. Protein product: CASSYPGVAEAFF.